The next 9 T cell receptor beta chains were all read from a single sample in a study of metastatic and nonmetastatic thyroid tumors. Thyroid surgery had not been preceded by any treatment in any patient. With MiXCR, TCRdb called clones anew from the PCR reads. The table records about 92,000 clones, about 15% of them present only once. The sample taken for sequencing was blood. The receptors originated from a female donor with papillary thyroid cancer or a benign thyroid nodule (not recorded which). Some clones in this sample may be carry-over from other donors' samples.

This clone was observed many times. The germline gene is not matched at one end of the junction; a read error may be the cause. CDR3 region: CSARLTNF. In nucleotides, the CDR3 is TGCAGTGCGAGATTAACTAACTTC. V is TRBV20-1 and J is TRBJ2-5; no definite D call. Germline V gives CDR1 DFQATT, CDR2 SNEGSKA (reference sequence). There are 8 residues in the CDR3.

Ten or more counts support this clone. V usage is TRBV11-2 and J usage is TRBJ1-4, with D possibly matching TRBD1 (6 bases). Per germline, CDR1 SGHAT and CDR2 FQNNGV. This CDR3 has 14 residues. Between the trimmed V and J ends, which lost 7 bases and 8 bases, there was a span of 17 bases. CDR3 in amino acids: CASTLHGGQEKLFF. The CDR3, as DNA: TGTGCCAGCACCTTGCATGGGGGGCAAGAAAAACTGTTTTTT. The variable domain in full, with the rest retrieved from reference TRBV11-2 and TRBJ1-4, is EAGVAQSPRYKIIEKRQSVAFWCNPISGHATLYWYQQILGQGPKLLIQFQNNGVVDDSQLPKDRFSAERLKGVDSTLKIQPAKLEDSAVYLCASTLHGGQEKLFFGSGTQLSVL.

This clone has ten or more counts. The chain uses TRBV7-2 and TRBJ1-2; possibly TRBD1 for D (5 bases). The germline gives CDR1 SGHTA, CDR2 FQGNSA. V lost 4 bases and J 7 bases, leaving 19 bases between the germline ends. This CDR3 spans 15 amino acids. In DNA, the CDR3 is TGTGCCAGCAGCTCGTATCTCTCCACAGGATCTGGCTACACCTTC. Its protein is CASSSYLSTGSGYTF.

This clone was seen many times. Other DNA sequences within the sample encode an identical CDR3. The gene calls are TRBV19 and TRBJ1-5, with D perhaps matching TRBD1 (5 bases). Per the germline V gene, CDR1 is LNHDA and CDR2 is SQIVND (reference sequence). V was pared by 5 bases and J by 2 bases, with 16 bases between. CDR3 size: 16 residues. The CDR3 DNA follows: TGTGCCAGTAGTGGGGGGAGGACCCAAGGCAATCAGCCCCAGCATTTT. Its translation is CASSGGRTQGNQPQHF.

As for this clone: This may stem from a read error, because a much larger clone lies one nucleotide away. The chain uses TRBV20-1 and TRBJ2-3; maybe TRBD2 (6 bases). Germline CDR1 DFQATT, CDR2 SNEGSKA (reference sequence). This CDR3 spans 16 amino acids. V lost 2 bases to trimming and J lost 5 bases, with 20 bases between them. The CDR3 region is CSARYLTSSVGDTQYF. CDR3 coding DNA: TGCAGTGCTAGATATCTAACTAGCTCCGTTGGAGATACGCAGTATTTT.

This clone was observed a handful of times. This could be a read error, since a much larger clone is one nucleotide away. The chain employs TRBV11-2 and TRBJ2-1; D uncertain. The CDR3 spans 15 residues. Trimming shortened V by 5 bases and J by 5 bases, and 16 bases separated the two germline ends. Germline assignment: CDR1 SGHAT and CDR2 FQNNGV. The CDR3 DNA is TGTGCCAGCAGCCCCTGGAGTTTTATTAACAATGAGCAGTTCTTC. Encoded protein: CASSPWSFINNEQFF.

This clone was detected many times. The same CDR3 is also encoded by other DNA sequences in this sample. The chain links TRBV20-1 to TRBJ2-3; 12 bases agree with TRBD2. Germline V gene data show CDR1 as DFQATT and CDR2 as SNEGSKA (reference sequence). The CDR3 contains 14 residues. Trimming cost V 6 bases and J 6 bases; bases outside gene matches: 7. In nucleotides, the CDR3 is TGCAGTGCCAGGGGACTAGCGGGCCGGGATACGCAGTATTTT. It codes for CSARGLAGRDTQYF.

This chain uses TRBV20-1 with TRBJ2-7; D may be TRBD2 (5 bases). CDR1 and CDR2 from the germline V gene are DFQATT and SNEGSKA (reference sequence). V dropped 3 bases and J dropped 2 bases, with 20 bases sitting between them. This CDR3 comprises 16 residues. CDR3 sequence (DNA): TGCAGTGCTAGTTGGGGTCGGATAGGCGGGCCCTACGAGCAGTACTTC. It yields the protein CSASWGRIGGPYEQYF.

The CDR3 loop is CASSLWGPGANVLTF. The CDR3, as DNA: TGTGCCAGCAGCTTGTGGGGGCCTGGGGCCAACGTCCTGACTTTC. The V and J genes are TRBV5-6 and TRBJ2-6, with D tentatively TRBD1 (6 bases). Deletions cut 1 base from V and 2 bases from J, with 7 bases between. The CDR3 extends over 15 amino acids. Looked up from germline, CDR1 is SGHDT and CDR2 is YYEEEE.